Below, one T cell receptor (beta chain) is given with its context. TCRdb reprocessed the 5' RACE reads with MiXCR, giving one entry per CDR3 protein. The repertoire holds about 550,000 distinct CDR3 sequences, with approximately 20% as singletons. This CDR3 comprises 14 residues. Deletions cut 0 bases from V and 7 bases from J, with 10 bases between. Looked up from germline, CDR1 is WSHSY and CDR2 is SAAADI. This sample was taken from a study of identical twins. This sample also belongs to another study, concerning yellow fever vaccine responses in identical twins.

This clonotype was obtained from a woman under 30 in good health. The rearrangement links TRBV10-2 to TRBJ1-5; D not certain. Source material: CD4+ T cells sorted from blood. The chain's CDR3 is CASSESRFTQPQHF. The CDR3 nucleotides read TGCGCCAGCAGTGAGTCACGATTTACCCAGCCCCAGCATTTT.